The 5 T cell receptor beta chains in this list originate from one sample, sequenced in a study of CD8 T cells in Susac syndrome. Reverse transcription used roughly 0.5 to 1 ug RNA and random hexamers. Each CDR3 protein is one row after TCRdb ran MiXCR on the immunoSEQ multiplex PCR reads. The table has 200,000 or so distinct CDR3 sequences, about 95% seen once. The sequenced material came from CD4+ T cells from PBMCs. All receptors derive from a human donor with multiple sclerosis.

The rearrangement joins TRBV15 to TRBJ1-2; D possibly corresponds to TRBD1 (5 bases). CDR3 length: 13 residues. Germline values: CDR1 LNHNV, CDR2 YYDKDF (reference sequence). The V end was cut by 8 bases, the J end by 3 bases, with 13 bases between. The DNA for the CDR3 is TGTGCCACCTCAGCATCGGGGGACTATGGCTACACCTTC. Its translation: CATSASGDYGYTF. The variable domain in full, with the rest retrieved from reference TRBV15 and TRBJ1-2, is DAMVIQNPRYQVTQFGKPVTLSCSQTLNHNVMYWYQQKSSQAPKLLFHYYDKDFNNEADTPDNFQSRRPNTSFCFLDIRSPGLGDTAMYLCATSASGDYGYTFGSGTRLTVV.

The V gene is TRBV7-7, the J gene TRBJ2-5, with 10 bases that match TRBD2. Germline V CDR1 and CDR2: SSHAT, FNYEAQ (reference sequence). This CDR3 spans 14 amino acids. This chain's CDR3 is CATAGGPGRETQYF. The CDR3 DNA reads TGTGCTACAGCGGGAGGGCCGGGGAGGGAGACCCAGTACTTC.

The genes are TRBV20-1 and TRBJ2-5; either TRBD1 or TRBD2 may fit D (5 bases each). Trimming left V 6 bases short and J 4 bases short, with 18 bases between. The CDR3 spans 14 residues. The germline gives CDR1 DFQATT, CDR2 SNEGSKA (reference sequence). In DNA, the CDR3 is TGCAGTGCAACTTACCGGGACCACGGAGAGACCCAGTACTTC. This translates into CSATYRDHGETQYF.

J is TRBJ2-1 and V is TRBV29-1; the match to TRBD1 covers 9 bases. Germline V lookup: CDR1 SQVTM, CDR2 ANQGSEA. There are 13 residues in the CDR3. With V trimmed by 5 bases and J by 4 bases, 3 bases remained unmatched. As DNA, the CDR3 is TGCAGCGTTCCGGGACAGGGATACAATGAGCAGTTCTTC. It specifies CSVPGQGYNEQFF.

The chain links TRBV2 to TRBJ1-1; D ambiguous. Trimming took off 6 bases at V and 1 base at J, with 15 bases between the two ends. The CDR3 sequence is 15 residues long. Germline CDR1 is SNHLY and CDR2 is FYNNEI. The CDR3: CASSFPGRRNTEAFF. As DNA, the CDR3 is TGTGCCAGCAGCTTCCCGGGGAGGCGGAACACTGAAGCTTTCTTT.